The source of this T cell receptor (beta chain) is a study of technical replicates of blood from a few donors. This table comes from immunoSEQ multiplex PCR, and its TCRdb copy is limited to in-frame clones, with some not included. The data contain around 63,000 clones, more than 85% of them seen just once; the ten biggest clones take up more than 4%. This CDR3 spans 15 amino acids. V shed 1 base and J shed 3 bases, with 11 bases lying between them. From germline, CDR1 is LNHNV and CDR2 YYDKDF (reference sequence). This TCR was sampled from a human donor in good health. Some clones in this sample may be carry-over from other donors' samples. Sequenced input: PBMCs. The chain has TRBV15 and TRBJ2-3; tentative D call: TRBD2 (6 bases). CDR3 region: CATSRGGVETDTQYF. The CDR3 bases are TGTGCCACCAGCAGAGGGGGGGTGGAGACAGATACGCAGTATTTT.